A single sample is the source of the 30 T cell receptor beta chains below, sequenced in a study of T cells after yellow fever vaccination. TCRdb re-called the 5' RACE reads through MiXCR, storing one row per CDR3 protein. The sample yields a few hundred thousand distinct CDR3 sequences, approximately 12% seen once. Material: CD4+ T cells sorted from PBMCs, obtained 15 days after the yellow fever booster vaccination. Receptors originate from a man between 18 and 35 years old who received the YFV17D yellow fever vaccine.

The chain combines TRBV20-1 with TRBJ2-3; 13 bases are a match to TRBD2. Germline assignment: CDR1 DFQATT and CDR2 SNEGSKA (reference sequence). V lost 1 base to trimming and J lost 7 bases; unmatched junction nucleotides: 5. The CDR3 length is 15 residues. The CDR3 protein is CSARGTSGGPNTQYF. CDR3 sequence (DNA): TGCAGTGCTAGAGGGACTAGCGGGGGCCCTAATACGCAGTATTTT.

For the CDR3, the DNA is TGTGCCAGCAGCTTAGTGGCCGGGGGGGCCAACGTCCTGACTTTC. Residues: CASSLVAGGANVLTF. The chain couples TRBV7-2 to TRBJ2-6, with D hard to call. CDR1 SGHTA and CDR2 FQGNSA come from the germline V gene. Trimming removed 1 base from V and 4 bases from J, with 8 bases in between. The CDR3 contains 15 residues.

This chain links TRBV6-6 with TRBJ1-1; 7 bases line up with TRBD1. CDR1 is MNHNY and CDR2 is SVGAGI in the germline V gene (reference sequence). CDR3 length: 16 residues. V lost 10 bases to trimming and J lost 3 bases; unmatched junction nucleotides: 17. The CDR3 protein is CAISPGQSLVDTEAFF. DNA of the CDR3: TGTGCCATAAGCCCGGGACAGAGTCTGGTGGACACTGAAGCTTTCTTT.

The chain employs TRBV7-2 and TRBJ1-2; the D is unclear. V was cut by 2 bases and J by 5 bases, with 12 bases left in between. The CDR3 extends over 14 amino acids. Germline lookup yields CDR1 SGHTA and CDR2 FQGNSA. The CDR3 here is CASSLMSGGYGYTF. CDR3 nucleotide sequence: TGTGCCAGCAGCTTAATGTCGGGCGGGTATGGCTACACCTTC.

This clonotype was seen a handful of times. DNA of the CDR3: TGCGCCAGCAGAGTTGGGCAGAGCTCCTACAATGAGCAGTTCTTC. Its protein is CASRVGQSSYNEQFF. This sequence joins TRBV5-1 and TRBJ2-1; D unclear. Germline loops: CDR1 SGHRS, CDR2 YFSETQ. The germline V and J ends were trimmed by 5 bases and 0 bases, with 12 bases remaining between them. The CDR3 is 15 amino acids. Full variable domain (outside the CDR3, taken from reference TRBV5-1 and TRBJ2-1): KAGVTQTPRYLIKTRGQQVTLSCSPISGHRSVSWYQQTPGQGLQFLFEYFSETQRNKGNFPGRFSGRQFSNSRSEMNVSTLELGDSALYLCASRVGQSSYNEQFFGPGTRLTVL.

Here the CDR3 reads CASSTPRTVVRKLFF. DNA of the CDR3: TGTGCCAGCAGCACACCACGGACGGTCGTTAGAAAGCTGTTTTTT. The rearrangement links TRBV12-3 or TRBV12-4 to TRBJ2-2; D not resolved. CDR3 length: 15 amino acids. Trimming cost V 6 bases and J 12 bases, with 23 bases left between them.

This clonotype showed up just a few times. The CDR3 nucleotides read TGTGCCAGCAACACACAGCACACTGAAGCTTTCTTT. Protein: CASNTQHTEAFF. The rearrangement links TRBV7-2 to TRBJ1-1; D gene ambiguous. Trimming left V 7 bases short and J 3 bases short, with 9 bases between. The CDR3 is made up of 12 amino acids. Germline V lookup: CDR1 SGHTA, CDR2 FQGNSA.

The J gene is TRBJ2-1, the V gene TRBV5-4; D possibly matches TRBD1 or TRBD2 (5 bases each). CDR3 size: 15 residues. The germline V gene has CDR1 SGHNT and CDR2 YYREEE (reference sequence). V was shortened by 4 bases and J by 1 base, with 12 bases between the two germline ends. The CDR3: CASSGGTASYNEQFF. The DNA for the CDR3 is TGTGCCAGCAGCGGGGGAACCGCTTCCTACAATGAGCAGTTCTTC. Drawing the rest from reference TRBV5-4 and TRBJ2-1, the complete variable domain is ETGVTQSPTHLIKTRGQQVTLRCSSQSGHNTVSWYQQALGQGPQFIFQYYREEENGRGNFPPRFSGLQFPNYSSELNVNALELDDSALYLCASSGGTASYNEQFFGPGTRLTVL.

This chain connects TRBV7-9 to TRBJ1-1; D is unclear. The V gene's germline CDR1 is SEHNR and CDR2 FQNEAQ (reference sequence). Trimming took off 5 bases at V and 3 bases at J, with 10 bases between the two ends. CDR3 length: 13 amino acids. The CDR3 DNA follows: TGTGCCAGCAGCGCCCGGGGAGACACTGAAGCTTTCTTT. Translated, it gives CASSARGDTEAFF.

This clonotype was found many times. Here the CDR3 reads CSAGGAKETQYF. The CDR3 nucleotides read TGCAGCGCGGGGGGGGCGAAAGAGACCCAGTACTTC. V and J are TRBV29-1 and TRBJ2-5, with 8 bases that match TRBD2. The trim removed 7 bases at V and 3 bases at J, leaving 4 bases unmatched. CDR3 size: 12 residues. Germline V gene lookup returns CDR1 SQVTM and CDR2 ANQGSEA.

J is TRBJ1-1 and V is TRBV7-2; weak D call: TRBD1 (6 bases). Per germline, CDR1 SGHTA and CDR2 FQGNSA. The CDR3 has 14 amino acids. Trimming stripped 5 bases from V and 1 base from J, with 11 bases between. The CDR3 loop reads CASSPWTANTEAFF. As DNA, the CDR3 is TGTGCCAGCAGCCCCTGGACAGCGAACACTGAAGCTTTCTTT. The entire variable domain, with the rest obtained from reference TRBV7-2 and TRBJ1-1, is as follows: GAGVSQSPSNKVTEKGKDVELRCDPISGHTALYWYRQSLGQGLEFLIYFQGNSAPDKSGLPSDRFSAERTGGSVSTLTIQRTQQEDSAVYLCASSPWTANTEAFFGQGTRLTVV.

This chain connects TRBV4-1 to TRBJ2-5; 7 bases agree with TRBD1. This CDR3 has 15 amino acids. Germline trimming cut 4 bases from V and 1 base from J; bases unmatched to any gene: 6. Germline V gene data show CDR1 as MGHRA and CDR2 as YSYEKL. The CDR3 bases are TGCGCCAGCAGCCCTCCTGGGACAGTCCAAGAGACCCAGTACTTC. This gives the protein CASSPPGTVQETQYF.

This clonotype was counted only a few times. The genes are TRBV10-3 and TRBJ2-3, with D hard to call. V was trimmed by 6 bases and J by 1 base, leaving 2 bases between them. The germline CDR1 and CDR2 sequences are ENHRY and SYGVKD. The CDR3 loop spans 11 amino acids. DNA of the CDR3: TGTGCCATCAGGGGCACAGATACGCAGTATTTT. This gives the protein CAIRGTDTQYF.

The V and J genes are TRBV5-1 and TRBJ1-1; D is unresolved. With 2 bases removed from V and 4 bases from J, the gap between germline ends came to 15 bases. CDR3 length: 15 amino acids. The V gene's germline CDR1 is SGHRS and CDR2 YFSETQ. This CDR3 is CASSFGRTMGTEAFF. CDR3 DNA: TGCGCCAGCAGCTTTGGCAGGACTATGGGCACTGAAGCTTTCTTT.

The chain is built from TRBV5-6 and TRBJ2-7, with unresolved D. Germline V CDR1 and CDR2: SGHDT, YYEEEE. CDR3 length: 13 residues. The CDR3 DNA reads as TGTGCCAGCAGCTTCAATAGTATCTCCTCCCCGGACGTC. This translates into CASSFNSISSPDV.

This clonotype was seen only a few times. The rearrangement uses TRBV15 and TRBJ1-4, with 7 nucleotides matching TRBD1. The CDR3 runs 17 residues. From germline, CDR1 is LNHNV and CDR2 YYDKDF (reference sequence). V was pared by 5 bases and J by 0 bases, with 9 bases of the junction left unmatched. The CDR3 bases are TGTGCCACCAGCCTCTCGACAGGGATAGCAACTAATGAAAAACTGTTTTTT. It yields the protein CATSLSTGIATNEKLFF.

V is TRBV28 and J is TRBJ1-2, with D uncertain. V was trimmed by 7 bases and J by 5 bases, leaving 8 bases between them. Per the germline V gene, CDR1 is MDHEN and CDR2 is SYDVKM. This CDR3 comprises 11 residues. The CDR3 DNA reads as TGTGCCAGCACCGGGTTATATGGCTACACCTTC. It translates to CASTGLYGYTF.

The rearrangement uses TRBV5-1 and TRBJ2-5; possibly TRBD2 for D (5 bases). This CDR3 is 14 amino acids long. CDR1 and CDR2 (germline): SGHRS, YFSETQ. Trimming removed 0 bases from V and 5 bases from J, with 11 bases in between. The CDR3 nucleotides read TGCGCCAGCAGCTTGGTAGGGTCGGGGGAGACCCAGTACTTC. The encoded protein is CASSLVGSGETQYF.

V gene TRBV12-3 or TRBV12-4 combines with J gene TRBJ1-2; D gene ambiguous. The CDR3 totals 13 residues. Trimming shortened V by 3 bases and J by 8 bases, and 13 bases separated the two germline ends. The CDR3 here is CASSFGQVGGYTF. As DNA, the CDR3 is TGTGCCAGCAGTTTTGGGCAGGTTGGCGGCTACACCTTC.

This clonotype has just a few counts. This chain uses TRBV7-9 with TRBJ1-1; D remains unclear. CDR3 length: 14 residues. V was trimmed by 7 bases and J by 6 bases, leaving 18 bases between them. Germline assignment: CDR1 SEHNR and CDR2 FQNEAQ (reference sequence). Written as DNA, the CDR3 is TGTGCCAGCAAGGGAGGAGAAATGAAGGCTGAAGCTTTCTTT. Amino acids: CASKGGEMKAEAFF.

The chain recombines TRBV19 with TRBJ1-5, with D maybe TRBD1 (5 bases). V lost 3 bases and J lost 6, with 15 bases in between. Germline CDR1 reads LNHDA; CDR2 reads SQIVND (reference sequence). The CDR3 totals 15 residues. DNA of the CDR3: TGTGCCAGTAGTATGGAGCAGGGCTCCGGTCAGCCCCAGCATTTT. Its translation: CASSMEQGSGQPQHF.

The table lists this clonotype with a few counts. The V gene is TRBV5-1, the J gene TRBJ2-1; D not resolved. CDR1 SGHRS and CDR2 YFSETQ come from the germline V gene. Between the trimmed V and J ends, which lost 4 bases and 9 bases, there was a span of 20 bases. This CDR3 region has 15 residues. This chain's CDR3 is CASSDVPVPSREQFF. The DNA of the CDR3 is TGCGCCAGCAGCGACGTACCCGTACCATCTCGTGAGCAGTTCTTC.

The chain has TRBV10-3 and TRBJ1-1; TRBD1 agrees at 9 bases. J was trimmed by 1 base and V by 6 bases; bases with no gene match: 6. The CDR3 runs 15 residues. The germline CDR1 and CDR2 sequences are ENHRY and SYGVKD. CDR3 protein: CAISDRGIGNTEAFF. In DNA form, the CDR3 reads TGTGCCATCAGCGACAGGGGGATCGGGAACACTGAAGCTTTCTTT.

This chain uses TRBV4-1 with TRBJ2-3; D is unresolved. The germline gives CDR1 MGHRA, CDR2 YSYEKL. V was trimmed by 4 bases and J by 5 bases, leaving 7 bases between them. The CDR3 sequence is 12 residues long. CDR3 residues: CASSRPLDTQYF. Here the CDR3 DNA reads TGCGCCAGCAGCCGTCCATTAGATACGCAGTATTTT.

The chain joins TRBV10-3 to TRBJ2-2; D ambiguous. The CDR3 consists of 14 residues. The V end was cut by 1 base, the J end by 1 base, with 4 bases between. Germline V gives CDR1 ENHRY, CDR2 SYGVKD. The CDR3 is CAISEWQNTGELFF. The CDR3 DNA is TGTGCCATCAGTGAGTGGCAGAACACCGGGGAGCTGTTTTTT.

In this sample, this clonotype turned up many times. This chain's CDR3 is CASSRLSSYEQYF. CDR3 DNA: TGTGCCAGCAGCCGGCTAAGCTCCTACGAGCAGTACTTC. The V call is TRBV7-2, the J call TRBJ2-7; D unresolved. There are 13 residues in the CDR3. Germline V gives CDR1 SGHTA, CDR2 FQGNSA. V was pared by 5 bases and J by 0 bases, with 8 bases between. Full variable domain (missing parts from reference TRBV7-2 and TRBJ2-7): GAGVSQSPSNKVTEKGKDVELRCDPISGHTALYWYRQSLGQGLEFLIYFQGNSAPDKSGLPSDRFSAERTGGSVSTLTIQRTQQEDSAVYLCASSRLSSYEQYFGPGTRLTVT.

This clonotype was recorded a few times. The chain joins TRBV7-2 to TRBJ1-5; 7 nucleotides agree with TRBD1. This CDR3 spans 15 amino acids. The V and J ends lost 6 bases and 1 base, in that order; junction bases with no gene match: 6. Germline values: CDR1 SGHTA, CDR2 FQGNSA. The CDR3 here is CASSRQGMSNQPQHF. The CDR3, as DNA: TGTGCCAGCAGTCGACAGGGTATGAGCAATCAGCCCCAGCATTTT.

This clonotype was seen ten or more times. The rearrangement joins TRBV7-8 to TRBJ1-1, with a possible D match to TRBD1 (5 bases). CDR3 length equals 18 residues. CDR1 is SGHVS and CDR2 is FQNEAQ in the germline V gene. V lost 2 bases to trimming and J lost 4 bases, with 23 bases between them. The CDR3 is CASSLRGRLGRTFTEAFF. The CDR3 DNA follows: TGTGCCAGCAGCTTACGGGGCAGGCTAGGTAGGACTTTCACTGAAGCTTTCTTT. The complete variable domain, with remaining parts taken from reference TRBV7-8 and TRBJ1-1, reads GAGVSQSPRYKVAKRGQDVALRCDPISGHVSLFWYQQALGQGPEFLTYFQNEAQLDKSGLPSDRFFAERPEGSVSTLKIQRTQQEDSAVYLCASSLRGRLGRTFTEAFFGQGTRLTVV.

The chain joins TRBV5-1 to TRBJ2-7, with D unclear. This CDR3 comprises 13 residues. Trimming stripped 0 bases from V and 6 bases from J, with 10 bases between. Germline loops: CDR1 SGHRS, CDR2 YFSETQ. CDR3 loop: CASSLVGLSEQYF. The CDR3 DNA sequence: TGCGCCAGCAGCTTGGTAGGGCTATCCGAGCAGTACTTC.

The rearrangement uses TRBV28 and TRBJ1-5; no firm D call. The CDR3 contains 15 residues. CDR1 MDHEN and CDR2 SYDVKM come from the germline V gene. V lost 6 bases, J lost 4 bases, and 16 bases lay in between. The CDR3 region is CASSNPVLGNQPQHF. CDR3 nucleotides: TGTGCCAGCAGCAACCCAGTTCTAGGGAATCAGCCCCAGCATTTT.